These 14 T cell receptor beta chains were all obtained from the same sample, sequenced in a study of cytomegalovirus exposure and HLA in healthy donors. Use of 60 Vbeta and 13 Jbeta primers characterized the PCR. The protocol was immunoSEQ multiplex PCR, while the TCRdb copy is restricted to in-frame clones and leaves out a portion. The sample lists 150,000 or so clones; around 80% were seen once. The sample consisted of PBMCs. The receptor source for this set is a man aged 40-50 years in good health and CMV-seropositive.

J is TRBJ1-3 and V is TRBV7-9; TRBD1 aligns across 9 bases. The ends lost 6 bases at V and 3 bases at J; junction bases unmatched: 6. The CDR3 loop spans 15 amino acids. Germline-derived CDR1 and CDR2 are SEHNR and FQNEAQ (reference sequence). The CDR3 bases are TGTGCCAGCAGGAACGACAGGGGGATTGGAAACACCATATATTTT. Translated, it gives CASRNDRGIGNTIYF.

V gene TRBV27 combines with J gene TRBJ1-2, with TRBD1 as a possible D gene (6 bases). Germline V gene data show CDR1 as MNHEY and CDR2 as SMNVEV (reference sequence). V shed 6 bases and J shed 5 bases, with 16 bases lying between them. This CDR3 spans 14 amino acids. CDR3 loop: CASRQGARNYGYTF. The CDR3 nucleotides read TGTGCCAGCAGACAGGGAGCGCGGAATTATGGCTACACCTTC.

The chain is built from TRBV4-2 and TRBJ2-7; the match to TRBD2 covers 13 bases. CDR1 is LGHNA and CDR2 is YNFKEQ in the germline V gene. The CDR3 has 15 amino acids. Trimming at V came to 0 bases and at J to 5 bases, leaving 1 base not matched to a gene. This chain's CDR3 is CASSQDGLAGDEQYF. Here the CDR3 DNA reads TGTGCCAGCAGCCAAGACGGACTAGCGGGAGACGAGCAGTACTTC.

This clone was observed a few times. The gene calls are TRBV6-4 and TRBJ2-5, with 9 bases fitting TRBD2. Matching the DNA end better, TRBJ2-7 makes the J call doubtful. Germline CDR1 MRHNA, CDR2 SNTAGT. The CDR3 runs to 15 residues. The CDR3 loop reads CAPSEAGGPTYEQYF. Here the CDR3 DNA reads TGTGCCCCCTCAGAGGCGGGAGGGCCCACCTACGAGCAGTACTTC.

This clone was observed a single time. The CDR3 nucleotides are TGTGCCCGAAGAAGCGGGAGGGAATGGGCCGGGGAGCTGTTTTTT. Residues: CARRSGREWAGELFF. This rearrangement joins TRBV2 to TRBJ2-2, with 10 bases fitting TRBD2. The CDR3 runs 15 residues. The ends lost 11 bases at V and 6 bases at J; junction bases unmatched: 12. The germline V gene encodes CDR1 SNHLY and CDR2 FYNNEI.

In this sample, this clone turned up once. This rearrangement joins TRBV9 to TRBJ2-5; TRBD2 is a possible D gene (7 bases). The V end was cut by 3 bases, the J end by 6 bases, with 18 bases between. Germline V gives CDR1 SGDLS, CDR2 YYNGEE. The length of the CDR3 is 15 residues. CDR3 sequence reads: CASSEGGVGLQTQYF. The CDR3 coding sequence is TGTGCCAGCAGCGAGGGGGGGGTTGGTTTGCAGACCCAGTACTTC.

This clone was observed a few times. The chain has TRBV30 and TRBJ2-1; the D gene is possibly TRBD2 (6 bases). This CDR3 region has 15 residues. V was cut by 0 bases and J by 6 bases, with 15 bases left in between. Germline V gives CDR1 GTSNPN, CDR2 SVGIG (reference sequence). The CDR3 here is CAWSVLASDSNEQFF. The CDR3 DNA sequence: TGTGCCTGGAGTGTACTGGCTAGCGATAGCAATGAGCAGTTCTTC.

J is TRBJ2-7 and V is TRBV18; weak D call: TRBD1 (5 bases). The CDR3 has 14 residues. The germline gives CDR1 KGHSH, CDR2 LQKENI. V was cut by 2 bases and J by 6 bases, with 14 bases left in between. CDR3 in amino acids: CASSPLAGLGEQYF. DNA for the CDR3: TGTGCCAGCTCACCATTGGCAGGGTTGGGCGAGCAGTACTTC.

This clone has a single count. Here the CDR3 reads CASSPGDRGFGEKLFF. CDR3 sequence (DNA): TGTGCCAGCAGCCCCGGGGACAGGGGCTTTGGCGAAAAACTGTTTTTT. The chain uses TRBV7-9 and TRBJ1-4; 10 bases line up with TRBD1. The CDR3 loop spans 16 amino acids. Trimming cost V 5 bases and J 8 bases; bases outside gene matches: 11. Looked up from germline, CDR1 is SEHNR and CDR2 is FQNEAQ (reference sequence).

The chain combines TRBV28 with TRBJ2-2; 11 bases fit TRBD2. The CDR3 length is 16 residues. Germline CDR1 MDHEN, CDR2 SYDVKM. V was clipped by 5 bases and J by 0 bases; unmatched bases: 2. Here the CDR3 DNA reads TGTGCCAGCAGTAAACTAGCGGGAGCGAACACCGGGGAGCTGTTTTTT. Its protein product is CASSKLAGANTGELFF.

The chain links TRBV7-3 to TRBJ2-5, with TRBD2 identical over 10 bases. CDR3 size: 15 residues. With V trimmed by 5 bases and J by 4 bases, 7 bases remained unmatched. Germline CDR1 reads SGHTA; CDR2 reads FQGTGA. In nucleotides, the CDR3 is TGTGCCAGCAGCCGCCTCTTAGCGGGAGGAGAGACCCAGTACTTC. Amino acid sequence: CASSRLLAGGETQYF.

The chain uses TRBV6-5 and TRBJ2-5; 9 bases are a match to TRBD1. The CDR3 is 16 amino acids. V lost 2 bases to trimming and J lost 5 bases; unmatched junction nucleotides: 9. In germline, CDR1 is MNHEY, CDR2 SVGAGI. The CDR3 DNA is TGTGCCAGCAGTTACGGCGGGGGACAGGGCCACGAGACCCAGTACTTC. Its translation: CASSYGGGQGHETQYF.

The chain combines TRBV19 with TRBJ2-5, with D tentatively TRBD1 (6 bases). CDR3 size: 14 residues. Deletions cut 8 bases from V and 5 bases from J, with 18 bases between. In germline, CDR1 is LNHDA, CDR2 SQIVND (reference sequence). For the CDR3, the DNA is TGTGCCAGTGGGGGCAGGAGCTTTGGCGAGACCCAGTACTTC. It translates to CASGGRSFGETQYF.

The rearrangement links TRBV5-1 to TRBJ2-1, with a possible D match to TRBD2 (6 bases). Germline V gene lookup returns CDR1 SGHRS and CDR2 YFSETQ. The CDR3 contains 13 residues. The ends were cut back, 4 bases at V and 7 bases at J, with 12 bases in the middle. The CDR3 DNA reads as TGCGCCAGCAGCAATACAGGAGGGAATGAGCAGTTCTTC. It encodes CASSNTGGNEQFF.